The 7 T cell receptor beta chains below were found in one sample sequenced in a study of beta chain features in type 1 diabetes (dated by TCRdb to the late 2010s). Library prep was done by the immunoSEQ multiplex PCR assay. The High Capacity cDNA Reverse Transcription Kit was used to reverse transcribe all of the isolated RNA, meaning that expressed TCRB transcripts were what got sequenced. The clones in this table, taken by TCRdb from immuneACCESS, are in-frame only. Not every clone is retained; where verified, under half of the shortfall comes from an unresolved V gene, and the cause of the rest is unknown. The sample profile shows about 140,000 clones; 6.9% of them were found once. The ten largest account for about 1.3% of the sample. The sequencing input was central memory CD4+ T cells from blood. These receptor sequences come from a woman aged 25-40 years in good health.

The chain is built from TRBV7-2 and TRBJ1-2; TRBD1 matches at 10 bases. This CDR3 has 15 residues. V was clipped by 1 base and J by 5 bases; unmatched bases: 4. Germline V gene sequence: CDR1 SGHTA, CDR2 FQGNSA. The CDR3 is CASSLEGQGTYGYTF. In DNA, the CDR3 is TGTGCCAGCAGCTTAGAGGGACAGGGGACGTATGGCTACACCTTC.

Many counts were recorded for this clone. This rearrangement joins TRBV15 to TRBJ1-5; tentatively, D is TRBD1 (6 bases). Germline V gene data show CDR1 as LNHNV and CDR2 as YYDKDF (reference sequence). With 1 base removed from V and 6 bases from J, the gap between germline ends came to 13 bases. This CDR3 spans 15 amino acids. The CDR3 sequence: CATSRVGEGGQPQHF. CDR3 in DNA: TGTGCCACCAGCAGAGTAGGGGAGGGGGGTCAGCCCCAGCATTTT.

The chain carries TRBV12-5 and TRBJ2-2; 8 bases align to TRBD1. Germline-derived CDR1 and CDR2 are LGHNT and FRNRAP. The CDR3 is 15 residues long. J lost 4 bases, V lost 7 bases, and 8 bases had no gene match. The CDR3 loop is CASAPQGAGTGELFF. CDR3 DNA sequence: TGTGCTAGTGCCCCCCAGGGGGCGGGCACCGGGGAGCTGTTTTTT.

CDR3 in DNA: TGTGCCAGCAGCTTATCAGGAGCGGCTATGGGCTACACCTTC. It yields the protein CASSLSGAAMGYTF. V gene TRBV7-9 combines with J gene TRBJ1-2; D remains ambiguous. Per the germline V gene, CDR1 is SEHNR and CDR2 is FQNEAQ (reference sequence). The length of the CDR3 is 14 residues. Trimming removed 2 bases at V and 8 bases at J, with 15 bases between.

The chain joins TRBV10-2 to TRBJ1-1, with 8 bases aligning to TRBD1. Trimming removed 7 bases from V and 1 base from J; junction bases left unmatched: 5. The CDR3 has 14 amino acids. Per germline, CDR1 WSHSY and CDR2 SAAADI. The CDR3 region has the DNA TGCGCCAGCAACCCGACAGGGGCGAACACTGAAGCTTTCTTT. Translating it yields CASNPTGANTEAFF.

The V gene is TRBV4-2, the J gene TRBJ2-2; the D gene is possibly TRBD2 (5 bases). Deletions cut 0 bases from V and 7 bases from J, with 21 bases between. The CDR3 contains 18 residues. Looked up from germline, CDR1 is LGHNA and CDR2 is YNFKEQ. This CDR3 reads CASSQDHSKASKGGELFF. The CDR3 DNA sequence: TGTGCCAGCAGCCAAGATCATAGTAAGGCTAGCAAGGGCGGGGAGCTGTTTTTT.

This clone has only a few counts. The chain combines TRBV7-2 with TRBJ2-3; TRBD2 matches 13 bases. The CDR3 loop spans 15 amino acids. Germline V CDR1 and CDR2: SGHTA, FQGNSA. With V trimmed by 4 bases and J by 5 bases, 3 bases remained unmatched. CDR3 nucleotides: TGTGCCAGCAGCTCCACTAGCGGGAGGGGAGATACGCAGTATTTT. Translation gives CASSSTSGRGDTQYF.